These T cell receptor beta chains were read from a single sample in a study of blood T cell repertoires in COVID-19. Sequencing used immunoSEQ multiplex PCR; TCRdb keeps in-frame clones, though not all of them. The sample lists about 83,000 clones, roughly 85% seen once, with less than 45% in the top ten. Sequencing used peripheral blood. Receptors were obtained from a human donor in a cohort sampled during active COVID-19. Both conserved end residues are part of each CDR3.

J | V | CDR3
TRBJ1-3 | TRBV9 | CASRGPGLSGNTIYF
TRBJ1-3 | TRBV5-4 | CASSLEGNTIYF
TRBJ2-1 | TRBV18 | CASSLQEYNEQFF
TRBJ1-3 | TRBV12-5 | CASGLVGGAGNTIYF
TRBJ2-3 | TRBV4-2 | CASSHGSGSDTQYF
TRBJ1-1 | TRBV7-8 | CASSPLPFGDSASEAFF
TRBJ1-1 | TRBV28 | CASSRTGVAEAFF
TRBJ2-7 | TRBV18 | CASSPPDSHEQYF
TRBJ2-7 | TRBV5-5 | CASSKGQSYEQYF
TRBJ1-3 | TRBV12-3/TRBV12-4 | CASSRSGNTIYF
TRBJ1-1 | TRBV4-2 | CASSRGQGDTEAFF
TRBJ1-3 | TRBV4-1 | CASSHPTGKFSGNTIYF
TRBJ1-3 | TRBV9 | CASSRSGGERNTIYF
TRBJ1-2 | TRBV7-2 | CASSLDAGGRGYGYTF
TRBJ2-3 | TRBV3-1/TRBV3-2 | CASSQRREGTDTQYF
TRBJ2-7 | TRBV6-5 | CASVRTDLTYEQYF
TRBJ2-1 | TRBV28 | CASSHHGAGILNNEQFF
TRBJ2-2 | TRBV6-6 | CASSSRDRDAGELFF
TRBJ2-3 | TRBV6-5 | CATSSALSTDTQYF
TRBJ2-2 | TRBV18 | CASSPLGTPNTGELFF
TRBJ2-4 | TRBV5-1 | CASSLEGAGNIQYF
TRBJ2-1 | TRBV6-5 | CASRGALLYNEQFF
TRBJ2-1 | TRBV7-3 | CASSLVGSNEQFF
TRBJ2-1 | TRBV11-2 | CASSLVSGEQFF
TRBJ2-2 | TRBV11-3 | CASSRYGVTGELFF
TRBJ2-3 | TRBV10-2 | CASSEGARSDTQYF
TRBJ2-7 | TRBV15 | CATSRGGTPKTYEQYF
TRBJ2-7 | TRBV7-2 | CASSHYPGQGAYEQYF
TRBJ2-1 | TRBV5-4 | CASRPSGSVANEQFF
TRBJ1-2 | TRBV11-2 | CASSLDDTGEFYTF
TRBJ2-1 | TRBV11-2 | CASSVQGESYNEQFF
TRBJ2-1 | TRBV19 | CASKSASGIEQFF
TRBJ2-7 | TRBV10-3 | CAISDRGNSYEQYF
TRBJ1-3 | TRBV19 | CASSATASSGNTIYF
TRBJ2-1 | TRBV12-3/TRBV12-4 | CASSLQRNEQFF
TRBJ1-4 | TRBV28 | CASSRQGEEKLFF
TRBJ2-1 | TRBV6-5 | CASRDGLARNEQFF
TRBJ2-6 | TRBV6-6 | CASSGSGANVLTF
TRBJ1-6 | TRBV5-1 | CASTGTDNSPLHF
TRBJ1-3 | TRBV10-3 | CAISAGQLGSGNTIYF
TRBJ2-7 | TRBV11-3 | CASSLVLAGGPDEQYF
TRBJ1-6 | TRBV5-8 | CASSLTGGSPLHF
TRBJ2-2 | TRBV4-1 | CASSQVAGGRTGELFF
TRBJ2-1 | TRBV7-8 | CASSPTEDSGRGVQFF
TRBJ2-7 | TRBV19 | CASSISVGGSTGYEQYF
TRBJ2-7 | TRBV13 | CASSSTSLGYEQYF
TRBJ1-1 | TRBV9 | CASSDARDKNTEAFF
TRBJ2-3 | TRBV9 | CASSGGPTDTQYF
TRBJ2-5 | TRBV18 | CASSQTTETLSTQYF
TRBJ1-5 | TRBV24-1 | CATMDRGGNQPQHF
TRBJ2-3 | TRBV7-9 | CASSFLSDTQYF